This TCR beta chain was sequenced for a study of blood T cells in healthy people across ages (dated by TCRdb to between 2015 and 2016). Turning to the overall study: Template switching captured roughly one uniquely barcoded TCR beta cDNA molecule per two T cells in model experiments. The study measured age-related changes in TCR beta repertoire diversity using deep sequencing normalized with unique cDNA molecular identifiers. Donors were grouped into four age groups: young (average 16 years), middle-aged (roughly 40), aged (around 62) and long-lived (approximately 81). Donors of different ages were randomly distributed across sequencing lanes to avoid experimental bias. For two donors (one aged 18 to 30 and one aged 80 or older), the study analyzed two additional independent replicas of 1 million unique cDNA reads from the same blood draw. The paper's findings and limits, for the study overall: A strong correlation was found between observed TCR beta diversity and the percentage of naive T cells measured by flow cytometry. Conclusive comparison of naive and antigen-experienced compartments was prevented by the profiling of bulk unsorted PBMCs. Estimates of total diversity based on one million sequenced T cells were considered lower bounds and underestimates. As age increased, observed TCR beta diversity per million T cells dropped in a roughly linear way, and a significant reduction was already evident by age about 40. The long-lived group showed more naive CD4+ T cells, fewer expanded clones and increased TCR diversity than the aged group, suggesting age selection. Donor CMV infection status was unknown, potentially confounding age-related changes in expanded clonotypes.

This clonotype was seen only a few times. Its recognized antigen is unknown. No much larger clonotype is one base removed from it; base qualities were not supplied. The germline V gene sets CDR1 to LGHNA and CDR2 to YNFKEQ. The CDR3 sequence holds 14 residues, the cysteine and phenylalanine included. CDR3 DNA is the only sequence kept; it has 42 bases, read in frame from the first base. The junction carries 5 bases between V and J, which are trimmed by 0 bases and 1 base respectively. Donors were approximately 42 systemically healthy Caucasian individuals from Russia aged roughly 6 to 100 years. Each donor gave 8 to 10 milliliters of peripheral blood, collected into EDTA-treated Vacutainer tubes. Ficoll-Paque density-gradient centrifugation was used to isolate PBMCs, with at least 6.5 million per sample. Total RNA was extracted from PBMCs with Trizol reagent, with at least 5.5 micrograms obtained per sample. Naive CD45RAhigh/CD27high T cell percentages were measured by flow cytometry on a PBMC aliquot from every donor.

The library was made by 5' RACE. TCRdb records Illumina HiSeq 2500 as the sequencer. A second PCR of about 6 to 11 cycles was run with a J-beta primer mix and a sample-barcoded 5' primer. A template-switch 5' adaptor carrying 12 random nucleotides introduced a unique molecular identifier onto each TCR beta cDNA molecule. At least 3 million CDR3-containing paired-end reads were obtained from each sample. First-strand cDNA synthesis was performed from all RNA using the Mint cDNA synthesis kit, with priming by a TRBC-specific oligonucleotide. Following uracil-DNA glycosylase treatment, a first 18-cycle PCR with universal primers M1SS and BC2_uni_R was performed on all cDNA. In the paper's pipeline: Each sample was normalized by randomly selecting 1 million high-quality reads, each carrying a distinct molecular identifier. Instead of being binned into consensus sequences, reads with shared molecular identifiers were discarded. MiTCR, with a Q25 quality threshold and the strictest error-elimination algorithm, was used for CDR3 identification, clonotype clustering and error correction. A nonparametric unseen species model using Euler transformation provided a lower-bound estimate of total TCR beta diversity. The raw public data were reprocessed by TCRdb itself: fastp quality trimming at Q25, MiXCR clonotype calling, in-frame beta chains only. Here each entry gathers all rows of one CDR3 protein and keeps the most common genes and DNA. These V and J calls are TCRdb output, not the study's own analysis. The sample profile shows approximately 940,000 distinct CDR3 sequences; 40% to 60% of them were found once. The ten largest clonotypes hold around 15% of the sample.

This chain joins TRBV4-2 to TRBJ2-3; the D segment cannot be called with confidence. Source material: blood. The sequence was collected from a man aged 25-45 years in good health. The bases are TGTGCCAGCAGCCAAGAAGACGGCACAGATACGCAGTATTTT. It encodes CASSQEDGTDTQYF.